The 24 T cell receptor beta chains listed next were all sequenced from one sample in a study of glioma-infiltrating T cells after dendritic cell vaccination. Profiling relied on immunoSEQ multiplex PCR, and the TCRdb table lists in-frame clones only, not all of them. The sample has about 87,000 clones, roughly 87% seen once; the top ten hold 6.8%. Time point of the sample: after dendritic cell vaccination, including at tumor progression/relapse. Here the sequenced sample was blood, taken after dendritic cell vaccination. Receptor source: a human donor with glioblastoma.

The chain recombines TRBV5-5 with TRBJ2-7; 7 bases fit TRBD2. The junction had 7 bases not matched to a gene; V was cut back by 1 base and J by 6 bases. This CDR3 spans 14 amino acids. CDR1 is SGHKS and CDR2 is YYEKEE in the germline V gene (reference sequence). This chain's CDR3 is CASSLSRGVTEQYF. DNA of the CDR3: TGTGCCAGCAGCTTGTCCCGGGGGGTCACCGAGCAGTACTTC.

The chain uses TRBV29-1 and TRBJ1-1, with TRBD1 as a possible D gene (5 bases). Trimming took 3 bases from V and 2 from J, leaving 13 bases between them. Germline V gives CDR1 SQVTM, CDR2 ANQGSEA. The length of the CDR3 is 14 residues. The chain's CDR3 is CSVEIWGPNTEAFF. CDR3 DNA: TGCAGCGTTGAGATCTGGGGCCCTAACACTGAAGCTTTCTTT.

This clone was seen a few times. The chain links TRBV4-3 to TRBJ1-2; D is perhaps TRBD1 (6 bases). Per germline, CDR1 LGHNA and CDR2 YSLEER. The V end was cut by 1 base, the J end by 4 bases, with 13 bases between. The CDR3 is 15 amino acids. CDR3 residues: CASSQARQDPYGYTF. The CDR3 region has the DNA TGCGCCAGCAGCCAAGCCCGACAGGACCCCTATGGCTACACCTTC.

CDR3: CASSQLGARGTEAFF. CDR3 DNA sequence: TGTGCCAGCAGCCAACTGGGGGCCAGGGGCACTGAAGCTTTCTTT. J is TRBJ1-1 and V is TRBV14; possible D gene TRBD1, 6 bases. Germline V gene sequence: CDR1 SGHDN, CDR2 FVKESK. Between the trimmed V and J ends, which lost 2 bases and 4 bases, there was a span of 14 bases. The CDR3 sequence is 15 residues long.

The chain couples TRBV6-4 to TRBJ1-2; D remains unclear. Germline V gene sequence: CDR1 MRHNA, CDR2 SNTAGT. There are 14 residues in the CDR3. Deletions cut 3 bases from V and 2 bases from J, with 10 bases between. CDR3 region: CASSEAHGNYGYTF. The CDR3, as DNA: TGTGCCAGCAGTGAGGCACACGGGAACTATGGCTACACCTTC.

V gene TRBV19 combines with J gene TRBJ2-7, with 7 bases identical to TRBD1. With 6 bases clipped from V and 1 base from J, the junction kept 6 bases outside the gene matches. The CDR3 spans 14 residues. Germline V gives CDR1 LNHDA, CDR2 SQIVND (reference sequence). The DNA of the CDR3 is TGTGCCAGTAGCACCACACAGGGGTCCTACGAGCAGTACTTC. Amino acids: CASSTTQGSYEQYF.

V gene TRBV5-6 combines with J gene TRBJ1-4; TRBD1 agrees at 8 bases. V was pared by 5 bases and J by 7 bases, with 10 bases of the junction left unmatched. The CDR3 length is 15 residues. Germline values: CDR1 SGHDT, CDR2 YYEEEE. CDR3 residues: CASSAPGQEAEKLFF. CDR3 nucleotides: TGTGCCAGCAGTGCTCCGGGACAGGAGGCTGAAAAACTGTTTTTT.

The chain has TRBV7-8 and TRBJ2-2, with TRBD1 identical over 10 bases. J gave up 3 bases and V 7 bases, and 5 bases lay outside the gene matches. This CDR3 is built from 15 residues. The germline V gene has CDR1 SGHVS and CDR2 FQNEAQ. The CDR3 region has the DNA TGTGCCAGCAAACGGGACAGGGGTTACACCGGGGAGCTGTTTTTT. Translating gives CASKRDRGYTGELFF.

The chain recombines TRBV9 with TRBJ1-5; D perhaps matches TRBD1 (5 bases). V dropped 3 bases and J dropped 6 bases, with 10 bases sitting between them. Germline lookup yields CDR1 SGDLS and CDR2 YYNGEE. CDR3 length: 13 residues. The CDR3 coding sequence is TGTGCCAGCAGCGAGGGGATTAGTCAGCCCCAGCATTTT. Translating it yields CASSEGISQPQHF.

This chain connects TRBV11-2 to TRBJ2-7; 8 positions agree with TRBD1. Trimming took 2 bases from V and 6 from J; bases not matched to a gene: 6. The CDR3 is 14 amino acids. The germline CDR1 and CDR2 sequences are SGHAT and FQNNGV. The chain's CDR3 is CASSLSQGAIEQYF. DNA of the CDR3: TGTGCCAGCAGCTTAAGTCAGGGGGCGATCGAGCAGTACTTC.

The V call is TRBV19, the J call TRBJ1-4; 8 bases fit TRBD1. V trimming: 3 bases; J trimming: 7 bases; junction bases outside the gene matches: 4. The germline V gene encodes CDR1 LNHDA and CDR2 SQIVND (reference sequence). The CDR3 is made up of 14 amino acids. CDR3 sequence (DNA): TGTGCCAGTAGTATGGGACAGGTTGGTGAAAAACTGTTTTTT. Translated: CASSMGQVGEKLFF.

V usage is TRBV15 and J usage is TRBJ1-6; a possible D gene is TRBD1 (5 bases). Germline V gene sequence: CDR1 LNHNV, CDR2 YYDKDF (reference sequence). This CDR3 is built from 13 residues. V was trimmed by 5 bases and J by 10 bases, leaving 12 bases between them. CDR3 protein: CATSGAMESPLHF. CDR3 bases: TGTGCCACCAGCGGGGCCATGGAGTCACCCCTCCACTTT.

CDR3 in DNA: TGCAGCGCCCAACCCCTCGGGACAGGCTACTACAATGAGCAGTTCTTC. Residues: CSAQPLGTGYYNEQFF. V is TRBV29-1 and J is TRBJ2-1; TRBD1 matches 8 bases. The germline V gene encodes CDR1 SQVTM and CDR2 ANQGSEA. Trimming took 7 bases from V and 3 from J; bases not matched to a gene: 14. The CDR3 extends over 16 amino acids.

The CDR3 DNA reads as TGCGCCAGCAGCCCGGGACAGAACAATGAGCAGTTCTTC. Encoded protein: CASSPGQNNEQFF. The gene calls are TRBV5-1 and TRBJ2-1; 7 bases line up with TRBD1. Germline V gene data show CDR1 as SGHRS and CDR2 as YFSETQ. V trimming: 4 bases; J trimming: 5 bases; junction bases outside the gene matches: 3. This CDR3 has 13 amino acids.

The V and J genes are TRBV7-3 and TRBJ2-7; D may be TRBD1 (5 bases). The CDR3 runs 13 residues. Germline loops: CDR1 SGHTA, CDR2 FQGTGA. With 5 bases removed from V and 7 bases from J, the gap between germline ends came to 15 bases. The CDR3, as DNA: TGTGCCAGCAGCCCAACAGGACAAGGGGAGCAGTACTTC. Residues: CASSPTGQGEQYF.

This clone was counted only a few times. CDR3 in DNA: TGTGCCACCAGCACGGGGGACTACAATGAGCAGTTCTTC. Amino acid sequence: CATSTGDYNEQFF. The chain couples TRBV15 to TRBJ2-1; TRBD2 might be the D (6 bases). The germline V and J ends were trimmed by 4 bases and 3 bases, with 7 bases remaining between them. This CDR3 is built from 13 residues. Germline loops: CDR1 LNHNV, CDR2 YYDKDF (reference sequence). Complete variable domain (other parts from reference TRBV15 and TRBJ2-1): DAMVIQNPRYQVTQFGKPVTLSCSQTLNHNVMYWYQQKSSQAPKLLFHYYDKDFNNEADTPDNFQSRRPNTSFCFLDIRSPGLGDTAMYLCATSTGDYNEQFFGPGTRLTVL.

The rearrangement joins TRBV5-1 to TRBJ1-1, with D perhaps TRBD1 (6 bases). The germline V and J ends were trimmed by 0 bases and 1 base, with 16 bases remaining between them. The CDR3 has 17 amino acids. Germline loops: CDR1 SGHRS, CDR2 YFSETQ. Written as DNA, the CDR3 is TGCGCCAGCAGCTTGGCCCCGGGGGGCCCGTGGAACACTGAAGCTTTCTTT. This sequence encodes CASSLAPGGPWNTEAFF.

This chain links TRBV5-1 with TRBJ2-7; 7 positions agree with TRBD1. The CDR3 covers 14 residues. The V and J ends lost 4 bases and 0 bases, in that order; junction bases with no gene match: 4. The germline CDR1 and CDR2 sequences are SGHRS and YFSETQ. CDR3 sequence: CASSPDRSSYEQYF. In nucleotides, the CDR3 is TGCGCCAGCAGCCCGGACAGGAGCTCCTACGAGCAGTACTTC.

The chain recombines TRBV18 with TRBJ1-2; 9 nucleotides match TRBD1. The CDR3 consists of 14 residues. The V gene end was trimmed by 0 bases and the J gene end by 8 bases; junction bases not matched to a gene: 4. Germline CDR1 is KGHSH and CDR2 is LQKENI. DNA of the CDR3: TGTGCCAGCTCACCACCGGACAGGGGAGGAGGCTACACCTTC. It translates to CASSPPDRGGGYTF.

V and J are TRBV6-6 and TRBJ1-5; perhaps TRBD1 as D (6 bases). The CDR3 has 15 amino acids. CDR1 and CDR2 from the germline V gene are MNHNY and SVGAGI (reference sequence). V lost 6 bases, J lost 1 base, and 13 bases lay in between. For the CDR3, the DNA is TGTGCCAGCAGCCAACAGGGTAAGAGCAATCAGCCCCAGCATTTT. It yields the protein CASSQQGKSNQPQHF.

The V gene is TRBV29-1, the J gene TRBJ2-3, with 7 bases aligning to TRBD1. The junction had 4 bases not matched to a gene; V was cut back by 3 bases and J by 4 bases. Germline V gene data show CDR1 as SQVTM and CDR2 as ANQGSEA. The CDR3 extends over 13 amino acids. The CDR3 nucleotides are TGCAGCGTTGATCAAGGGGGCGCAGATACGCAGTATTTT. Translating it yields CSVDQGGADTQYF.

This chain connects TRBV30 to TRBJ1-1; D not resolved. Between the trimmed V and J ends, which lost 4 bases and 1 base, there was a span of 13 bases. There are 14 residues in the CDR3. Germline assignment: CDR1 GTSNPN and CDR2 SVGIG (reference sequence). The CDR3 DNA reads as TGTGCCTGGACGGTATTGGGAGCGAACACTGAAGCTTTCTTT. This translates into CAWTVLGANTEAFF.

V usage is TRBV2 and J usage is TRBJ2-2, with a weak D call TRBD2 (6 bases). This CDR3 contains 15 residues. The V and J ends lost 3 bases and 3 bases respectively, with 11 bases between them. In germline, CDR1 is SNHLY, CDR2 FYNNEI. The CDR3 DNA follows: TGTGCCAGCAGTGAGGGAACTAGCCACACCGGGGAGCTGTTTTTT. Amino acids: CASSEGTSHTGELFF. The whole variable domain, remainder taken from reference TRBV2 and TRBJ2-2, is EPEVTQTPSHQVTQMGQEVILRCVPISNHLYFYWYRQILGQKVEFLVSFYNNEISEKSEIFDDQFSVERPDGSNFTLKIRSTKLEDSAMYFCASSEGTSHTGELFFGEGSRLTVL.

V gene TRBV11-1 combines with J gene TRBJ2-5; tentative D call: TRBD1 (8 bases). Trimming removed 5 bases at V and 4 bases at J, with 17 bases between. Germline CDR1 and CDR2: SGHAT and FQDESV (reference sequence). The CDR3 runs 15 residues. The CDR3, as DNA: TGTGCCAGCAGCCCCAAGGACAGGGAGGGAGAGACCCAGTACTTC. It specifies CASSPKDREGETQYF.